The 5 T cell receptor beta chains reported below all come from one sample, sequenced in a study of CD8+ T cells in alopecia areata. Noted treatment: oral pan-JAK inhibitor, 5-10 mg twice daily. Extracted RNA was reverse transcribed into cDNA, the sequencing template. Produced via immunoSEQ multiplex PCR; TCRdb's table is partial and in-frame only. The table includes fewer than 250,000 clones, 50% to 60% detected once. Specimen: CD4+ T cells sorted from blood, collected at week 4, from a patient treated with tofacitinib. The receptors come from a human donor with alopecia areata.

This clone was recorded a few times. This chain links TRBV29-1 with TRBJ2-5; D remains ambiguous. With 3 bases removed from V and 5 bases from J, the gap between germline ends came to 19 bases. In germline, CDR1 is SQVTM, CDR2 ANQGSEA. The CDR3 runs 15 residues. The CDR3: CSVEYRLKVRETQYF. For the CDR3, the DNA is TGCAGCGTTGAGTACCGATTAAAGGTCCGGGAGACCCAGTACTTC.

The V gene is TRBV6-5, the J gene TRBJ1-1; D gene unclear. This CDR3 has 12 amino acids. Germline assignment: CDR1 MNHEY and CDR2 SVGAGI. V dropped 5 bases and J dropped 4 bases, with 8 bases sitting between them. In DNA form, the CDR3 reads TGTGCCAGCAGTCGGGCCGGCACTGAAGCTTTCTTT. The encoded protein is CASSRAGTEAFF.

V and J are TRBV29-1 and TRBJ2-1; D not certain. Germline V gives CDR1 SQVTM, CDR2 ANQGSEA. Between the trimmed V and J ends, which lost 2 bases and 4 bases, there was a span of 0 bases. The CDR3 runs 10 residues. The CDR3: CSVEYNEQFF. In nucleotides, the CDR3 is TGCAGCGTTGAATACAATGAGCAGTTCTTC.

V usage is TRBV7-2 and J usage is TRBJ1-2; D call uncertain. CDR3 length equals 14 residues. Trimming stripped 5 bases from V and 4 bases from J, with 14 bases between. From germline, CDR1 is SGHTA and CDR2 FQGNSA. DNA of the CDR3: TGTGCCAGCAGCACCCGGGCGGGCCGCTATGGCTACACCTTC. It codes for CASSTRAGRYGYTF.

The rearrangement uses TRBV5-5 and TRBJ2-5; possibly TRBD2 for D (5 bases). From germline, CDR1 is SGHKS and CDR2 YYEKEE (reference sequence). The V gene lost 4 bases and the J gene lost 5 bases, with 9 bases spanning the gap. The CDR3 covers 12 residues. In nucleotides, the CDR3 is TGTGCCAGCAGCGAGCGCGGGGAGACCCAGTACTTC. This translates into CASSERGETQYF.